Listed below are T cell receptor beta chains from one sample, sequenced in a study of blood T cell repertoires in COVID-19. Clones were read by immunoSEQ multiplex PCR, and TCRdb kept only the in-frame ones, dropping some. The profile shows about 130,000 clones, about 82% of them singletons. Input material: peripheral blood. The receptors originated from a human donor in a cohort sampled during active COVID-19. Both conserved end residues are part of each CDR3. A D gene is named only where the DNA matches it firmly. Not every row has a clone size; where given, it reads once, few, many or a size class.

v_gene	d_gene	j_gene	abundance	CDR3nt	CDR3aa
TRBV30	NA	TRBJ2-3	NA	TGTGCCTGGAGCAGGGCGAATGCGCAGTATTTT	CAWSRANAQYF
TRBV6-5	NA	TRBJ1-1	NA	TGTGCCAGCAAAAGAGCGGGACTTACCGCTGAAGCTTTCTTT	CASKRAGLTAEAFF
TRBV7-2	TRBD2	TRBJ2-1	NA	TGTGCCAGCAGCCTGACTAGCGGGAGCTTCAACAATGAGCAGTTCTTC	CASSLTSGSFNNEQFF
TRBV6-1	TRBD2	TRBJ2-5	NA	TGTGCCAGCAGTGAATTAGTGACTAGCGGGAGTGAGACCCAGTACTTC	CASSELVTSGSETQYF
TRBV3-1/TRBV3-2	NA	TRBJ2-3	NA	TGTGCCAGCAGCCAAGCGACTAGCACAGATACGCAGTATTTT	CASSQATSTDTQYF
TRBV11-2	NA	TRBJ2-7	NA	TGTGCCAGCAGCTTAGTAACGAGCGAGCAGTACTTC	CASSLVTSEQYF
TRBV7-3	NA	TRBJ1-5	NA	TGTGCCAGCAGCCAATCCGTGGGGCGCAATCAGCCCCAGCATTTT	CASSQSVGRNQPQHF
TRBV2	NA	TRBJ2-3	NA	TGTGCCAGCAGTGAAGATGCGGCGGGTGTTACTACGCAGTATTTT	CASSEDAAGVTTQYF
TRBV5-1	TRBD2	TRBJ2-1	NA	TGCGCCAGCAGCGTCGGACTAGCGGGAACCCAATACAATGAGCAGTTCTTC	CASSVGLAGTQYNEQFF
TRBV11-2	TRBD1	TRBJ2-7	NA	TGTGCCAGCAGCACGCAACCGGGACAGGGGGCGGGGGAGCAGTACTTC	CASSTQPGQGAGEQYF
TRBV4-3	TRBD1	TRBJ1-1	NA	TGCGCCAGCAGCCGCGACAGGGGGACTGAAGCTTTCTTT	CASSRDRGTEAFF
TRBV25-1	NA	TRBJ2-1	once	TGTGCCAGCACCGGAACAGTAAGCTCCTACAATGAGCAGTTCTTC	CASTGTVSSYNEQFF
TRBV12-3/TRBV12-4	NA	TRBJ2-5	NA	TGTGCCAGCAGTTTGATGAGGGAGACCCAGTACTTC	CASSLMRETQYF
TRBV6-1	NA	TRBJ1-2	NA	TGTGCCAGCAGTGAAAGGACAGAGATGGCCTATGGCTACACCTTC	CASSERTEMAYGYTF
TRBV7-9	NA	TRBJ1-4	NA	TGTGCCAGCAGCTTAGAGGGTGGAGGGATCACTAATGAAAAACTGTTTTTT	CASSLEGGGITNEKLFF
TRBV29-1	TRBD2	TRBJ2-1	NA	TGCAGCGTTAAGGAGGGAGGGGATGAGCAGTTCTTC	CSVKEGGDEQFF
TRBV3-1/TRBV3-2	TRBD1	TRBJ2-7	NA	TGTGCCAGCAGCCAATACAGGGGCTTAACGACCTACGAGCAGTACTTC	CASSQYRGLTTYEQYF
TRBV5-1	TRBD2	TRBJ2-1	once	TGCGCCAGCAGCACAGCCTCCTTGGCGGGAGAGAATGAGCAGTTCTTC	CASSTASLAGENEQFF
TRBV28	TRBD1	TRBJ1-1	NA	TGTGCCAGCAGCAGGGGGCGGGCTACAGCTTTCTTT	CASSRGRATAFF
TRBV12-5	TRBD2	TRBJ2-3	once	TGTGCTAGTGGTCCTTTAGCGGGGAGCACAGATACGCAGTATTTT	CASGPLAGSTDTQYF
TRBV6-5	TRBD2	TRBJ2-7	NA	TGTGCCAGCACCGAGGGGTCTAGCGGGTCCTACGAGCAGTACTTC	CASTEGSSGSYEQYF
TRBV5-1	TRBD1	TRBJ2-7	NA	TGCGCCAGCAGCCGACAGGGAAACCGGGACGAGCAGTACTTC	CASSRQGNRDEQYF
TRBV3-1/TRBV3-2	TRBD2	TRBJ2-7	NA	TGTGCCAGCAGCCTGGGACTAGCGGGAGGGCCTAAGACCTACGAGCAGTACTTC	CASSLGLAGGPKTYEQYF
TRBV7-6	TRBD2	TRBJ2-1	NA	TGTGCCAGCAGCTTAGCAGACAGGGGCCTAGCGGGAGCAGCCTACAATGAGCAGTTCTTC	CASSLADRGLAGAAYNEQFF
TRBV27	NA	TRBJ2-3	NA	TGTGCCAGCAGTTTACCTAGCACAGATACGCAGTATTTT	CASSLPSTDTQYF
TRBV7-2	NA	TRBJ2-1	NA	TGTGCCAGCAGCTCCCCCTCGTCCCGGCGGGATGAGCAGTTCTTC	CASSSPSSRRDEQFF
TRBV7-9	NA	TRBJ1-1	NA	TGTGCCAGCAGCTTTCAGGGGACTGAAGCTTTCTTT	CASSFQGTEAFF
TRBV18	NA	TRBJ1-1	NA	TGTGCCAGCTCACCATCCCGTGAGAGTCCGGCTTTCTTT	CASSPSRESPAFF
TRBV24-1	NA	TRBJ1-3	few	TGTGCCACCAGTGATGGCGGGACGCTTGGAAACACCATATATTTT	CATSDGGTLGNTIYF
TRBV30	TRBD2	TRBJ2-3	NA	TGTGCCTCTTCCGGACTAGCGGGTGTGAATTATTTT	CASSGLAGVNYF
TRBV28	TRBD2	TRBJ2-2	NA	TGTGCCAGCAGTCTAGCGGGAAGGAACACCGGGGAGCTGTTTTTT	CASSLAGRNTGELFF
TRBV10-2	NA	TRBJ2-7	once	TGCGCCAGCAGGCCAGGGGGGAGTGTCAGTTACTACGAGCAGTACTTC	CASRPGGSVSYYEQYF
TRBV4-1	TRBD2	TRBJ2-2	NA	TGCGCCAGCAGCCACCGTGAATTGGCGGGAGCCACCGGGGAGCTGTTTTTT	CASSHRELAGATGELFF
TRBV7-9	NA	TRBJ1-5	NA	TGTGCCAGCAGCTTAGCAGGGGGTAATGAGCCCCAGCATTTT	CASSLAGGNEPQHF
TRBV20-1	NA	TRBJ2-7	NA	TGCAGTGCTAGTTACGGGAGCGGTAACGAGCAGTACTTC	CSASYGSGNEQYF
TRBV27	TRBD2	TRBJ2-5	NA	TGTGCCAGCAGTTTTCGGGGGGGGGTTGGGCAGTACCAAGAGACCCAGTACTTC	CASSFRGGVGQYQETQYF
TRBV5-5	NA	TRBJ1-1	few	TGTGCCAGCAGCTTGAGGGGAGGGGACACTGAAGCTTTCTTT	CASSLRGGDTEAFF
TRBV12-5	TRBD2	TRBJ2-2	NA	TGTGCTAGTGGGGGACTAGCGGGAGGGGTAACCGGGGAGCTGTTTTTT	CASGGLAGGVTGELFF
TRBV24-1	TRBD1	TRBJ2-1	NA	TGTGCCACCAGTGATGGACAGGGGCGATCTTACAATGAGCAGTTCTTC	CATSDGQGRSYNEQFF
TRBV6-5	NA	TRBJ2-7	NA	TGTGCCAGCAGTTACTCGGGGTCTAGCCGAAACGAGCAGTACTTC	CASSYSGSSRNEQYF
TRBV10-2	TRBD1	TRBJ1-1	NA	TGCGCCACCCAGGGGGCGCGGTTCACTGAAGCTTTCTTT	CATQGARFTEAFF
TRBV19	NA	TRBJ1-1	NA	TGTGCCAGTAGTATAGCCCCAGGGGATACTGAAGCTTTCTTT	CASSIAPGDTEAFF
TRBV20-1	TRBD1	TRBJ1-1	NA	TGCAGTGCTAGAGGAGGGGGCCGAGCTTTCTTT	CSARGGGRAFF
TRBV4-3	TRBD2	TRBJ2-1	NA	TGCGCCAGCAGCCATCAGTGGACGGGAGGGCCAGGCGATGAGCAGTTCTTC	CASSHQWTGGPGDEQFF
TRBV10-3	TRBD1	TRBJ1-2	NA	TGTGCCACCCTAGGAACCCGGGACAGGGGCCCCTATGGCTACACCTTC	CATLGTRDRGPYGYTF
TRBV5-6	TRBD1	TRBJ1-6	NA	TGTGCCAGCAGCCGCTCCGGGACAGACACTTCACCCCTCCACTTT	CASSRSGTDTSPLHF
TRBV9	TRBD2	TRBJ2-7	few	TGTGCCAGCAGCGTAAGCTTGAGCGGGAGTGCCTACGAGCAGTACTTC	CASSVSLSGSAYEQYF
TRBV15	TRBD1	TRBJ2-1	NA	TGTGCCACCGCGGGACAGGGTGTTGCGAGAGAGCAGTTCTTC	CATAGQGVAREQFF
TRBV4-1	TRBD1	TRBJ2-2	NA	TGCGCCAGCAGCCCCCGGGACAGCATCGGCACCGGGGAGCTGTTTTTT	CASSPRDSIGTGELFF
TRBV30	TRBD1	TRBJ1-3	NA	TGTGCCTGGGTGGGACAGTATAATATCGGAAACACCATATATTTT	CAWVGQYNIGNTIYF
TRBV5-8	NA	TRBJ1-5	NA	TGTGCCAGCAGCTTGGTCAGGGGTCCTCTCAATCAGCCCCAGCATTTT	CASSLVRGPLNQPQHF
TRBV10-1	NA	TRBJ2-3	NA	TGCGCCAGCAGTGAGTCGGCCAGGGGAAATACGCAGTATTTT	CASSESARGNTQYF
TRBV6-4	TRBD2	TRBJ2-1	NA	TGTGCCACCACCACACCGGGACTAGTTCTCCATGAGCAGTTCTTC	CATTTPGLVLHEQFF
TRBV10-1	TRBD1	TRBJ1-3	NA	TGCGCCAGGAGACAGGGAAGGTCGGGAAACACCATATATTTT	CARRQGRSGNTIYF
TRBV5-5	NA	TRBJ1-5	NA	TGTGCCAGCAGCTTGGGGCAGGGGTATCAGCCCCAGCATTTT	CASSLGQGYQPQHF